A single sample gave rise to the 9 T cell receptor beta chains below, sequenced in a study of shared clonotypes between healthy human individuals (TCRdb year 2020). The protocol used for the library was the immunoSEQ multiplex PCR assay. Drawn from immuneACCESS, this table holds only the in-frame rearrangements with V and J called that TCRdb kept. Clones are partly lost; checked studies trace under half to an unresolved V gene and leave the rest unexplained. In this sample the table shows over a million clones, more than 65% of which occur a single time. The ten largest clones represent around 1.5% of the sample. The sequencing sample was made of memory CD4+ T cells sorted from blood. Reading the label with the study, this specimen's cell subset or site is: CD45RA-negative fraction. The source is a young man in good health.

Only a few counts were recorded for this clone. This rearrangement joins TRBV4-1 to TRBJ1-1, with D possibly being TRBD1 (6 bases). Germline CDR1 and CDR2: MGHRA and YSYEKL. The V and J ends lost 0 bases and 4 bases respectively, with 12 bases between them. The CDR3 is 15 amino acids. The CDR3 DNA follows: TGCGCCAGCAGCCAAGATGGGGGCGGCGGCACTGAAGCTTTCTTT. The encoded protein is CASSQDGGGGTEAFF.

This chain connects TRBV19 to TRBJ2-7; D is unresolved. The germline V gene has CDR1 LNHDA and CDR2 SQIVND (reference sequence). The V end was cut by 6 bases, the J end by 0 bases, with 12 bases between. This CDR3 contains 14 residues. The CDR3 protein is CASSFSGVSYEQYF. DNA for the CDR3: TGTGCCAGTAGCTTCTCAGGTGTCTCCTACGAGCAGTACTTC.

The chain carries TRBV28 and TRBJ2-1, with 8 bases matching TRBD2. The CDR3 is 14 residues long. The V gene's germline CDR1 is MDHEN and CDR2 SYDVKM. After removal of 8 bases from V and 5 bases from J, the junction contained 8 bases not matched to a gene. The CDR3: CASLLAGTHNEQFF. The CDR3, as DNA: TGTGCCAGCCTCCTAGCGGGCACCCACAATGAGCAGTTCTTC.

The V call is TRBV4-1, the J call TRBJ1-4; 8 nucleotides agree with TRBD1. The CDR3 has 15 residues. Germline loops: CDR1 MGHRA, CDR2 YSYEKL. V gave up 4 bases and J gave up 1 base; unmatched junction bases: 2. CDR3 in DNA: TGCGCCAGCAGCCGAACAGGGGGAACTAATGAAAAACTGTTTTTT. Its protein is CASSRTGGTNEKLFF.

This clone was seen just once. The CDR3 nucleotides are TGCGCCAGCAGCTTGGGACAGAGTCCCTACGAGCAGTACTTC. This encodes CASSLGQSPYEQYF. The chain combines TRBV5-1 with TRBJ2-5; possible D gene TRBD1, 5 bases. TRBJ2-7 matches the DNA end more closely, so the J call is doubtful. Germline CDR1 and CDR2: SGHRS and YFSETQ. There are 14 residues in the CDR3.

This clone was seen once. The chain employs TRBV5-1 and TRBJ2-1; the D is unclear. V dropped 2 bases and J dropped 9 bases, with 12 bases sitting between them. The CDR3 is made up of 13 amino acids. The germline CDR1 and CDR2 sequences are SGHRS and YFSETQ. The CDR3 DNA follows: TGCGCCAGCAGCTTTACCGTGGCCGGTGAGCAGTTCTTC. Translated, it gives CASSFTVAGEQFF. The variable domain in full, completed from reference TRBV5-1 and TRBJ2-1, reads KAGVTQTPRYLIKTRGQQVTLSCSPISGHRSVSWYQQTPGQGLQFLFEYFSETQRNKGNFPGRFSGRQFSNSRSEMNVSTLELGDSALYLCASSFTVAGEQFFGPGTRLTVL.

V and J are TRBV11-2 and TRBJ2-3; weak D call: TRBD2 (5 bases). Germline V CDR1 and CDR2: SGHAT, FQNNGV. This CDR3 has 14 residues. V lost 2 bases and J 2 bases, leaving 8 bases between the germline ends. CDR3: CASSLSDYTDTQYF. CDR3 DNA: TGTGCCAGCAGCTTAAGTGACTACACAGATACGCAGTATTTT. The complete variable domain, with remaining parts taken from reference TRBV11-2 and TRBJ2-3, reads EAGVAQSPRYKIIEKRQSVAFWCNPISGHATLYWYQQILGQGPKLLIQFQNNGVVDDSQLPKDRFSAERLKGVDSTLKIQPAKLEDSAVYLCASSLSDYTDTQYFGPGTRLTVL.

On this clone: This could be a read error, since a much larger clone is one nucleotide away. CDR3 nucleotides: TGTGCCAGCAGTGAAGAGGGACACCTAGCCAAAAACATTCAGTACTTC. This sequence encodes CASSEEGHLAKNIQYF. The chain couples TRBV6-1 to TRBJ2-4, with a possible D match to TRBD1 (6 bases). The germline V gene encodes CDR1 MNHNS and CDR2 SASEGT. The CDR3 is 16 residues long. V was trimmed by 1 base and J by 0 bases, leaving 10 bases between them.

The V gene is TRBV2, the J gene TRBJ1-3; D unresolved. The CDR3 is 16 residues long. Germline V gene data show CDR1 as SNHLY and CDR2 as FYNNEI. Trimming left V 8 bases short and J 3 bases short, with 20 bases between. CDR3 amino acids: CASGYNRHDIGNTIYF. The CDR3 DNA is TGTGCCAGCGGATACAACCGACACGATATTGGAAACACCATATATTTT.